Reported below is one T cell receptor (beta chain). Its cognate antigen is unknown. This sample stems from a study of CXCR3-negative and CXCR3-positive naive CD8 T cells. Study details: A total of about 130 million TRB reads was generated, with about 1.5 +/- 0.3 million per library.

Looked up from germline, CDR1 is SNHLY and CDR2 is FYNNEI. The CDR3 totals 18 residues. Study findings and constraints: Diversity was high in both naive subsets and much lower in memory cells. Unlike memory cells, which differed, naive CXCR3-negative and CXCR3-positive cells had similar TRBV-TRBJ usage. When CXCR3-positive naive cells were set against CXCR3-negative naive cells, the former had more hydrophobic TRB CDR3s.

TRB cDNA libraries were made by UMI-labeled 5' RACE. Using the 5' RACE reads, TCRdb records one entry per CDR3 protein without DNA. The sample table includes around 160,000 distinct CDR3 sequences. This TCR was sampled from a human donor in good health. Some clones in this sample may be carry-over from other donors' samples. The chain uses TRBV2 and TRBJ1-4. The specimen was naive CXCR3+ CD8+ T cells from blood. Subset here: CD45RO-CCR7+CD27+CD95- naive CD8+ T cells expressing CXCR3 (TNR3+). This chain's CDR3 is CASSQSFGFGATNEKLFF.